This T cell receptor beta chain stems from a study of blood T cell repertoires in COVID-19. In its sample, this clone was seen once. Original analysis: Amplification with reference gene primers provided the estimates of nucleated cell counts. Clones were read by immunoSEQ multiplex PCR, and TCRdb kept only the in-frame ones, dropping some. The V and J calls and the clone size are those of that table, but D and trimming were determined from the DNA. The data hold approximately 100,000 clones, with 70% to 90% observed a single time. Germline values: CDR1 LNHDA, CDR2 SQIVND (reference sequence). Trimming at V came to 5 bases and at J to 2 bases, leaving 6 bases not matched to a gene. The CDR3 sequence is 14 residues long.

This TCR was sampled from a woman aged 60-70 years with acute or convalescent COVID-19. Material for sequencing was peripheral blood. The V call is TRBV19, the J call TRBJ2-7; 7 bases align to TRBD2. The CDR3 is CASSPTSRTYEQYF. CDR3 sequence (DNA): TGTGCCAGTAGTCCGACTAGCCGCACCTACGAGCAGTACTTC.